These T cell receptor beta chains were read from a single sample in a study of response to subunit inactivated influenza vaccine. In TCRdb, the RT-PCR reads were re-called with MiXCR into one record per CDR3 protein. The table lists hundreds of thousands of distinct CDR3 sequences, 7.6% of them singletons. The sequencing here drew on PBMCs from blood, taken 23 to 25 months after vaccination. The receptors come from a man aged 50 to 69 who received an inactivated influenza vaccine. Both conserved end residues are part of each CDR3. The D gene is left open where the match is weak. Clone size, where shown, is once, few, many, or a class for clones that have expanded.

d_call	clone_size	cdr3_length	v_call	j_call	cdr3_aa	cdr3_nt
TRBD1	NA	13	TRBV20-1	TRBJ2-7	CSAKRQGFGEQYF	TGCAGTGCAAAAAGACAGGGCTTCGGCGAGCAGTACTTC
NA	many	13	TRBV3-1	TRBJ2-3	CASSQGTTDTQYF	TGTGCCAGCAGCCAAGGGACCACAGATACGCAGTATTTT
NA	few	14	TRBV7-2	TRBJ2-7	CASSLARGTYEQYF	TGTGCCAGCAGCTTAGCGAGGGGGACCTACGAGCAGTACTTC
NA	many	17	TRBV3-1	TRBJ2-2	CASSQTRTSTATGELFF	TGTGCCAGCAGCCAAACCCGTACTAGCACGGCCACCGGGGAGCTGTTTTTT
NA	few	12	TRBV7-8	TRBJ2-2	CASSQLTGELFF	TGTGCCAGCAGCCAACTCACCGGGGAGCTGTTTTTT
NA	NA	15	TRBV6-1	TRBJ1-2	CASSESLGQGSKYTF	TGTGCCAGCAGTGAAAGCTTGGGGCAGGGGTCGAAATACACCTTC
TRBD2	NA	13	TRBV20-1	TRBJ2-7	CSVGGVGTYEQYF	TGCAGTGTGGGAGGGGTCGGAACCTACGAGCAGTACTTC
NA	few	16	TRBV20-1	TRBJ2-5	CSARMVGSGSEETQYF	TGCAGTGCTAGAATGGTCGGATCGGGGTCTGAGGAGACCCAGTACTTC
TRBD1	few	17	TRBV15	TRBJ1-5	CATSRGGDRGHNQPQHF	TGTGCCACCAGCAGAGGAGGCGACAGGGGGCACAATCAGCCCCAGCATTTT
NA	many	15	TRBV12-3/TRBV12-4	TRBJ1-4	CASSMRTDSNEKLFF	TGTGCCAGCAGTATGCGGACTGACTCTAATGAAAAACTGTTTTTT
TRBD1	many	15	TRBV7-2	TRBJ1-5	CASSSTGYSNQPQHF	TGTGCCAGCAGCTCGACAGGGTATAGCAATCAGCCCCAGCATTTT
NA	many	15	TRBV6-2/TRBV6-3	TRBJ2-7	CASSYSRGTSYEQYF	TGTGCCAGCAGTTACTCGAGAGGGACCTCCTACGAGCAGTACTTC
NA	few	11	TRBV11-1	TRBJ2-1	CASSPQYEQFF	TGTGCCAGCAGCCCTCAGTACGAGCAGTTCTTC
TRBD1	NA	15	TRBV13	TRBJ2-3	CASSPGTGFSDTQYF	TGTGCCAGCAGCCCCGGGACAGGGTTCTCAGATACGCAGTATTTT
TRBD2	few	15	TRBV20-1	TRBJ2-2	CSARDVASGTGELFF	TGCAGTGCTAGAGATGTAGCTAGCGGCACCGGGGAGCTGTTTTTT
NA	many	14	TRBV20-1	TRBJ2-7	CSARTASVVYEQYF	TGCAGTGCTAGAACAGCGTCTGTCGTCTACGAGCAGTACTTC
NA	NA	16	TRBV10-1	TRBJ2-1	CASSESSRASYNEQFF	TGCGCCAGCAGTGAGTCGAGCAGGGCATCCTACAATGAGCAGTTCTTC
TRBD1	many	14	TRBV3-1	TRBJ1-4	CASSSGTGGEKLFF	TGTGCCAGCAGCTCCGGGACAGGAGGAGAAAAACTGTTTTTT